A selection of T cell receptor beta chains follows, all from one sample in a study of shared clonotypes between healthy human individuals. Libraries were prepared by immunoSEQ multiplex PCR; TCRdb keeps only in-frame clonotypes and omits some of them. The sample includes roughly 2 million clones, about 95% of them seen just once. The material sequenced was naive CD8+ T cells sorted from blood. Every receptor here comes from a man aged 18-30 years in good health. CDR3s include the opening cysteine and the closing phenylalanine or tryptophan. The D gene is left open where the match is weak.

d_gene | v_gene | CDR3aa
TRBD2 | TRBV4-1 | CASSQGRLAGSTDTQYF
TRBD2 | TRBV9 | CASSVSRLAGGGPNDEQFF
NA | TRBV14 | CASSQDGEGGDTEAFF
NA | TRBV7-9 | CASSLWRGNSLGANVLTF
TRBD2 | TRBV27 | CASSLSLADSYNEQFF
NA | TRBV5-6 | CASTPWGGNTDTQYF
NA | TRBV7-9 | CASSPSITYEQYF
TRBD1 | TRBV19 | CASSIAGGIEQYF
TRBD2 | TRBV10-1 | CASSEGLAGYLTGELFF
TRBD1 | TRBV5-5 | CASSLPVGQGAEGTEAFF
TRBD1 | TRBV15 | CATSRDRGTGSYEQYF
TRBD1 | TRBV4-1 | CASSLRTGANGYTF
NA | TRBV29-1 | CSVLDEAGANVLTF
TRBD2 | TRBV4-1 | CASSHGTSVYEQYF
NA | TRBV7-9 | CASSLAPGQEGYTF
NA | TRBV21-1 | CASSKEDLNTEAFF
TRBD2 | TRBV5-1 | CASSLDTAGGLDTQYF
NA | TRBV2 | CASSVSQSSYNSPLHF
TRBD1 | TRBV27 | CASSSIQGARGYGYTF
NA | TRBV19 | CASSIGSSTYEQYF
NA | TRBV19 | CASSPYNSPLHF
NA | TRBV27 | CASSLIGGGGYTF
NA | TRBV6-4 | CASKRTYNEQFF
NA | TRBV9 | CASSHDLEERVDTEAFF
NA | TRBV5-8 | CASSFRDRGETQYF
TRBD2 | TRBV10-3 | CAISVGLAGDEQYF
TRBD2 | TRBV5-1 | CASSWTSGASTDTQYF
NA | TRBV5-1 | CASSPATAFDGYTF
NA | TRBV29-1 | CSVGGGGNTEAFF
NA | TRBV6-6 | CASSYNGPYEQYF
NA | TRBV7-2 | CASSLGTHYSNQPQHF
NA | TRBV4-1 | CASSQRRNEKLFF